The 25 T cell receptor beta chains reported below all come from one sample, sequenced in a study of CD8+ T cells in alopecia areata. Reverse transcription of extracted RNA yielded cDNA, which provided the sequencing template. The protocol was immunoSEQ multiplex PCR, while the TCRdb copy is restricted to in-frame clones and leaves out a portion. The table shows 150,000 to 200,000 clones, with approximately 59% occurring only once. The treatment was: oral pan-JAK inhibitor, 5-10 mg twice daily. Sequences were derived from CD4+ T cells sorted from blood, sampled at week 56, from a patient treated with tofacitinib. The receptors derive from a human donor with alopecia areata.

This clone has at least ten counts. The V call is TRBV6-5, the J call TRBJ2-2, with 9 bases lining up with TRBD1. V dropped 6 bases and J dropped 6; count of bases not matched to a gene: 8. This CDR3 is 15 amino acids long. CDR1 MNHEY and CDR2 SVGAGI come from the germline V gene. CDR3 in amino acids: CASRPWTGESGELFF. The CDR3 nucleotides are TGTGCCAGCAGACCTTGGACAGGGGAGTCCGGGGAGCTGTTTTTT.

This clone is a singleton in its sample. V is TRBV5-1 and J is TRBJ1-3; D ambiguous. Trimming stripped 5 bases from V and 2 bases from J, with 11 bases between. The CDR3 has 14 residues. CDR1 is SGHRS, CDR2 YFSETQ, per germline. CDR3 DNA: TGCGCCAGCAGGTCAGGTCCTACTGGAAACACCATATATTTT. It translates to CASRSGPTGNTIYF. Filled out from reference TRBV5-1 and TRBJ1-3, the complete variable domain reads KAGVTQTPRYLIKTRGQQVTLSCSPISGHRSVSWYQQTPGQGLQFLFEYFSETQRNKGNFPGRFSGRQFSNSRSEMNVSTLELGDSALYLCASRSGPTGNTIYFGEGSWLTVV.

V is TRBV5-1 and J is TRBJ2-7; TRBD1 matches at 10 bases. Looked up from germline, CDR1 is SGHRS and CDR2 is YFSETQ. J was trimmed by 4 bases and V by 5 bases; bases with no gene match: 6. The CDR3 contains 14 residues. The CDR3 is CASRTGTGVYEQYF. CDR3 coding DNA: TGCGCCAGCAGAACCGGGACAGGGGTGTACGAGCAGTACTTC. Full variable domain (rest looked up from reference TRBV5-1 and TRBJ2-7): KAGVTQTPRYLIKTRGQQVTLSCSPISGHRSVSWYQQTPGQGLQFLFEYFSETQRNKGNFPGRFSGRQFSNSRSEMNVSTLELGDSALYLCASRTGTGVYEQYFGPGTRLTVT.

This chain connects TRBV29-1 to TRBJ2-3, with 9 bases fitting TRBD2. Germline values: CDR1 SQVTM, CDR2 ANQGSEA. Unmatched junction bases numbered 11, after V lost 7 bases and J lost 0 bases. The CDR3 spans 16 residues. CDR3 in amino acids: CSASGASYFSTDTQYF. The CDR3 DNA reads as TGCAGCGCTAGCGGGGCGTCATATTTTAGCACAGATACGCAGTATTTT.

This clone was counted a single time. This chain's CDR3 is CAWSVGGPGNTIYF. The CDR3 DNA reads as TGTGCCTGGAGTGTAGGAGGTCCTGGAAACACCATATATTTT. The chain couples TRBV30 to TRBJ1-3, with D hard to call. Trimming removed 0 bases at V and 2 bases at J, with 8 bases between. The CDR3 has 14 amino acids. The germline V gene encodes CDR1 GTSNPN and CDR2 SVGIG (reference sequence).

V and J are TRBV29-1 and TRBJ2-2; TRBD2 matches at 11 bases. CDR1 and CDR2 (germline): SQVTM, ANQGSEA. The CDR3 sequence is 13 residues long. Trimming took 6 bases from V and 9 from J; bases not matched to a gene: 6. CDR3 DNA: TGCAGCGTGGCTAGCGGGGGGAGCAGGGAGCTGTTTTTT. Amino acid sequence: CSVASGGSRELFF.

This chain joins TRBV7-9 and TRBJ2-3; D not certain. Trimming removed 0 bases from V and 2 bases from J, with 9 bases in between. The germline V gene has CDR1 SEHNR and CDR2 FQNEAQ (reference sequence). This CDR3 contains 15 residues. CDR3 nucleotides: TGTGCCAGCAGCTTAGCCAATATGTACACAGATACGCAGTATTTT. Translated: CASSLANMYTDTQYF.

This clone was detected a few times. The rearrangement uses TRBV7-2 and TRBJ1-6; D may be TRBD1 (5 bases). Germline V gives CDR1 SGHTA, CDR2 FQGNSA. The CDR3 runs 15 residues. Trimming pared 1 base from V and 2 bases from J, leaving 6 bases between. Written as DNA, the CDR3 is TGTGCCAGCAGCTTAGAGGGGACCTATAATTCACCCCTCCACTTT. Its protein is CASSLEGTYNSPLHF.

The V gene is TRBV5-1, the J gene TRBJ2-3; D unresolved. The CDR3 has 13 residues. The germline V and J ends were trimmed by 4 bases and 5 bases, with 11 bases remaining between them. The germline gives CDR1 SGHRS, CDR2 YFSETQ. The CDR3 DNA reads as TGCGCCAGCAGCAATGCGGAGCGAGATACGCAGTATTTT. This gives the protein CASSNAERDTQYF.

The chain recombines TRBV7-2 with TRBJ2-4, with 9 bases matching TRBD2. V lost 5 bases and J lost 0; bases outside the gene matches: 14. The CDR3 contains 19 residues. Per the germline V gene, CDR1 is SGHTA and CDR2 is FQGNSA. CDR3 sequence reads: CASSARLRTSDLAKNIQYF. In DNA, the CDR3 is TGTGCCAGCAGCGCGCGGCTCCGGACTAGCGACCTAGCCAAAAACATTCAGTACTTC.

A remark on this clone: Distinct nucleotide sequences in the sample also encode this CDR3. J is TRBJ2-7 and V is TRBV7-9; 7 bases map to TRBD1. The CDR3 sequence is 14 residues long. Trimming took 5 bases from V and 1 from J; bases not matched to a gene: 5. Per the germline V gene, CDR1 is SEHNR and CDR2 is FQNEAQ (reference sequence). The CDR3 here is CASSPRQGSYEQYF. DNA of the CDR3: TGTGCCAGCAGCCCCCGACAGGGTTCCTACGAGCAGTACTTC.

The V gene is TRBV29-1, the J gene TRBJ2-2; TRBD2 matches at 7 bases. CDR1 is SQVTM, CDR2 ANQGSEA, per germline. This CDR3 is 14 amino acids long. The ends lost 7 bases at V and 7 bases at J; junction bases unmatched: 12. CDR3 sequence reads: CSAASGVSLGELFF. The CDR3 DNA reads TGCAGCGCTGCTAGCGGCGTCAGTCTCGGGGAGCTGTTTTTT.

A single count supports this clone. The chain links TRBV4-1 to TRBJ2-7; D is perhaps TRBD1 (6 bases). The germline V gene has CDR1 MGHRA and CDR2 YSYEKL. This CDR3 comprises 16 residues. Trimming shortened V by 0 bases and J by 3 bases, and 15 bases separated the two germline ends. The CDR3 loop is CASSQDLSGALYEQYF. The CDR3 DNA reads TGCGCCAGCAGCCAAGATCTGTCAGGGGCCCTCTACGAGCAGTACTTC.

A few counts support this clone. The gene calls are TRBV25-1 and TRBJ2-1, with 7 bases lining up with TRBD1. This CDR3 is 15 amino acids long. Germline CDR1 is MGHDK and CDR2 is SYGVNS. The junction had 4 bases not matched to a gene; V was cut back by 1 base and J by 4 bases. The CDR3 bases are TGTGCCAGCAGTGAATCAAACAGGGGATACAATGAGCAGTTCTTC. Translation gives CASSESNRGYNEQFF.

This clone was seen more than once but under ten times. J is TRBJ2-3 and V is TRBV27, with D perhaps TRBD1 (6 bases). CDR3 length: 15 amino acids. Trimming left V 6 bases short and J 0 bases short, with 13 bases between. From germline, CDR1 is MNHEY and CDR2 SMNVEV (reference sequence). The CDR3 loop reads CASSRRGQSTDTQYF. The CDR3 DNA follows: TGTGCCAGCAGCCGCAGAGGACAGAGCACAGATACGCAGTATTTT.

J is TRBJ2-7 and V is TRBV2; a possible D gene is TRBD2 (6 bases). Trimming removed 1 base at V and 3 bases at J, with 10 bases between. Germline V gene data show CDR1 as SNHLY and CDR2 as FYNNEI. The CDR3 is made up of 14 amino acids. For the CDR3, the DNA is TGTGCCAGCAGTGAAGGCCCCGGGAGCTACGAGCAGTACTTC. Protein product: CASSEGPGSYEQYF. Full variable domain (outside the CDR3, taken from reference TRBV2 and TRBJ2-7): EPEVTQTPSHQVTQMGQEVILRCVPISNHLYFYWYRQILGQKVEFLVSFYNNEISEKSEIFDDQFSVERPDGSNFTLKIRSTKLEDSAMYFCASSEGPGSYEQYFGPGTRLTVT.

This chain uses TRBV2 with TRBJ1-3; D not resolved. With 4 bases removed from V and 7 bases from J, the gap between germline ends came to 14 bases. This CDR3 is built from 14 residues. Looked up from germline, CDR1 is SNHLY and CDR2 is FYNNEI. DNA for the CDR3: TGTGCCAGCAGTGGTCAGCTGATGGCGAACACCATATATTTT. Protein sequence: CASSGQLMANTIYF.

The table lists this clone with a few counts. The rearrangement links TRBV29-1 to TRBJ2-7, with 10 positions matching TRBD1. Germline V CDR1 and CDR2: SQVTM, ANQGSEA. V lost 3 bases, J lost 0 bases, and 5 bases stayed unmatched. The CDR3 length is 15 residues. The CDR3 nucleotides are TGCAGCGTTGATGGAGGGACAGGGGCCTCCTACGAGCAGTACTTC. Translating it yields CSVDGGTGASYEQYF.

The chain has TRBV30 and TRBJ1-2; D remains unclear. The germline V and J ends were trimmed by 5 bases and 1 base, with 11 bases remaining between them. The CDR3 length is 13 residues. Germline CDR1 GTSNPN, CDR2 SVGIG (reference sequence). CDR3 in amino acids: CAWGQSFNYGYTF. CDR3 coding DNA: TGTGCCTGGGGTCAGTCGTTTAACTATGGCTACACCTTC. The entire variable domain, with the rest obtained from reference TRBV30 and TRBJ1-2, is as follows: SQTIHQWPATLVQPVGSPLSLECTVEGTSNPNLYWYRQAAGRGLQLLFYSVGIGQISSEVPQNLSASRPQDRQFILSSKKLLLSDSGFYLCAWGQSFNYGYTFGSGTRLTVV.

CDR3 amino acids: CATSRGSGFGEETQYF. The DNA for the CDR3 is TGTGCCACCAGCAGAGGTTCCGGGTTTGGTGAGGAGACCCAGTACTTC. The chain employs TRBV15 and TRBJ2-5; D is unclear. Trimming left V 1 base short and J 5 bases short, with 17 bases between. Germline values: CDR1 LNHNV, CDR2 YYDKDF (reference sequence). The CDR3 length is 16 residues.

The V and J genes are TRBV29-1 and TRBJ2-1, with 10 positions matching TRBD2. The CDR3 runs to 14 residues. Trimming cost V 7 bases and J 5 bases; bases outside gene matches: 8. Germline CDR1 SQVTM, CDR2 ANQGSEA. CDR3 DNA sequence: TGCAGCGCCCACGGGCTAGCGGGGGACAATGAGCAGTTCTTC. Translated: CSAHGLAGDNEQFF.

This clone was recorded a few times. The chain joins TRBV30 to TRBJ2-5; 10 nucleotides align to TRBD1. J gave up 11 bases and V 3 bases, and 9 bases lay outside the gene matches. Germline V gene data show CDR1 as GTSNPN and CDR2 as SVGIG (reference sequence). The CDR3 spans 13 residues. Written as DNA, the CDR3 is TGTGCCTGGAGCGAAGGACAGGGGGGAAAGCAGTACTTC. Its translation: CAWSEGQGGKQYF.

The CDR3 spells CASTLRPRDTEAFF. Written as DNA, the CDR3 is TGTGCCAGCACCTTAAGACCCCGGGACACTGAAGCTTTCTTT. This chain joins TRBV6-5 and TRBJ1-1; D gene uncertain. V shed 7 bases and J shed 3 bases, with 15 bases lying between them. The CDR3 consists of 14 residues. Germline CDR1 reads MNHEY; CDR2 reads SVGAGI.

CDR3 sequence (DNA): TGTGCCAGCAGCTTGGACTCCGTCTTAGAGACCCAGTACTTC. Encoded protein: CASSLDSVLETQYF. The chain joins TRBV11-2 to TRBJ2-5, with D possibly matching TRBD2 (5 bases). Trimming removed 3 bases at V and 4 bases at J, with 12 bases between. Per the germline V gene, CDR1 is SGHAT and CDR2 is FQNNGV. This CDR3 is 14 amino acids long.

There are a few counts of this clone. The chain carries TRBV29-1 and TRBJ2-3, with 10 bases aligning to TRBD2. J was trimmed by 0 bases and V by 4 bases; bases with no gene match: 4. The CDR3 totals 15 residues. Germline CDR1 SQVTM, CDR2 ANQGSEA. Here the CDR3 reads CSVVVAGGSTDTQYF. The CDR3 DNA reads TGCAGCGTTGTCGTAGCGGGGGGTAGCACAGATACGCAGTATTTT.